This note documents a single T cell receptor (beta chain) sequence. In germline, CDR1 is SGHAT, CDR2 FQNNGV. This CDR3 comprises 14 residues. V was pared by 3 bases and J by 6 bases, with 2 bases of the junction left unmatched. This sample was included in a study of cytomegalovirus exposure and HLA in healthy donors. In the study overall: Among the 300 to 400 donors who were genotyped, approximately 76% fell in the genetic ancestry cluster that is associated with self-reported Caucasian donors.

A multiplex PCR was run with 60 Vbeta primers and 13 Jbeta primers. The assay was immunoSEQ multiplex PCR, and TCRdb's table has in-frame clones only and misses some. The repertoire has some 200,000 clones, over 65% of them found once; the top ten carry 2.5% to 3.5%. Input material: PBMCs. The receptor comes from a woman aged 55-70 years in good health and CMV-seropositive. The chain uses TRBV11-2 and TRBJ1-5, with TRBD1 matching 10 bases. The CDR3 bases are TGTGCCAGCAGCTTGGGACAGGGGTTTCAGCCCCAGCATTTT. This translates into CASSLGQGFQPQHF.